What follows describes a single TCR beta chain. Its target is not known. One heparinised blood draw averaging around 100 mL was given by each donor. This sample was taken from a study of beta chain features in type 1 diabetes. Study findings and constraints: At VDJ recombination sites, type 1 diabetes patients had fewer insertions and more deleted nucleotides.

The sequenced template was cDNA made from the entire isolated RNA. TCRdb keeps only in-frame clones here, not all; method: immunoSEQ multiplex PCR. The repertoire consists of about half a million clones, with around 10% occurring once and the leading ten covering around 0.05%. After removal of 1 base from V and 7 bases from J, the junction contained 7 bases not matched to a gene. CDR3 length: 14 amino acids. Germline loops: CDR1 MGHDK, CDR2 SYGVNS. The TCR originated in a woman aged 18-29 years in good health. The chain carries TRBV25-1 and TRBJ2-7; 7 bases are a match to TRBD1. Source material: naive CD4+ T cells from blood. This CDR3 is CASSESGTVSEQYF. The CDR3 nucleotides are TGTGCCAGCAGTGAATCCGGGACAGTCTCGGAGCAGTACTTC.